The table lists the clone carrying this TCR beta chain with a few counts. The data stem from a study of cytomegalovirus exposure and HLA in healthy donors. 13 Jbeta primers and 60 Vbeta primers were used for the PCR. Sequencing used immunoSEQ multiplex PCR; TCRdb keeps in-frame clones, though not all of them. The table has around 100,000 clones, around 74% seen once. Every donor was a healthy person donating bone marrow. There were likely unrecorded immune exposures, though donors were nominally healthy when sampled. The sample consisted of PBMCs. This TCR was recovered from a man younger than 45 in good health and CMV-seropositive.

For the CDR3, the DNA is TGTGCCAGCAGCTCGGGACTAGCGGGTGAGACCCAGTACTTC. It is translated as CASSSGLAGETQYF. V usage is TRBV5-4 and J usage is TRBJ2-5, with 12 bases matching TRBD2. With 3 bases clipped from V and 5 bases from J, the junction kept 2 bases outside the gene matches. CDR1 is SGHNT and CDR2 is YYREEE in the germline V gene (reference sequence). The CDR3 totals 14 residues.